The T cell receptor (beta chain) under discussion was sequenced for a study of T cell changes during pregnancy in multiple sclerosis. The protocol was immunoSEQ multiplex PCR, while the TCRdb copy is restricted to in-frame clones and leaves out a portion. There are about 67,000 clones in the sample; around 89% occur only once, and 2% to 3% lies in the top ten. The CDR3 covers 19 residues. This TCR came from a female donor with multiple sclerosis, enrolled in a pregnancy study. The gene calls are TRBV12-2 and TRBJ2-7; TRBD1, the table's D call, lacks a check against the DNA. TRBV12-2 is an annotated pseudogene. The sequenced sample was peripheral blood, obtained in the first trimester of pregnancy. The CDR3 sequence is CASRLTPDPGTGGPYEQYF. The CDR3 DNA is TGTGCAAGTCGCCTAACCCCCGATCCGGGGACAGGTGGCCCCTACGAGCAGTACTTC.